The 30 T cell receptor beta chains in this list originate from one sample, sequenced in a study of blood T cell repertoires in COVID-19. Profiling relied on immunoSEQ multiplex PCR, and the TCRdb table lists in-frame clones only, not all of them. The sample has 35,000 to 50,000 clones, approximately 80% seen once. The sequenced material came from peripheral blood. These receptors all stem from a human donor with acute or convalescent COVID-19. The donor label of this sample is uncertain.

The chain is built from TRBV12-5 and TRBJ1-5; no reliable D call. There are 13 residues in the CDR3. V dropped 1 base and J dropped 5 bases, with 6 bases sitting between them. Per the germline V gene, CDR1 is LGHNT and CDR2 is FRNRAP. This chain's CDR3 is CASGLDGDQPQHF. The CDR3 DNA reads TGTGCTAGTGGTTTGGACGGAGATCAGCCCCAGCATTTT.

The chain has TRBV19 and TRBJ2-3, with TRBD2 as a possible D gene (6 bases). CDR1 is LNHDA, CDR2 SQIVND, per germline (reference sequence). This CDR3 is built from 15 residues. The germline V and J ends were trimmed by 1 base and 8 bases, with 16 bases remaining between them. This chain's CDR3 is CASSIGGDFLATQYF. Written as DNA, the CDR3 is TGTGCCAGTAGTATAGGGGGGGACTTTTTAGCTACGCAGTATTTT.

The chain has TRBV10-3 and TRBJ2-7, with 10 positions matching TRBD2. There are 13 residues in the CDR3. V lost 10 bases and J lost 0; bases outside the gene matches: 3. Looked up from germline, CDR1 is ENHRY and CDR2 is SYGVKD. Here the CDR3 DNA reads TGTGCCACGCGACTAGCGGGCTCCTACGAGCAGTACTTC. This encodes CATRLAGSYEQYF.

This sequence joins TRBV5-1 and TRBJ1-3; 8 bases match TRBD1. V shed 4 bases and J 0 bases; nucleotides not matched to a gene: 12. There are 18 residues in the CDR3. The germline V gene encodes CDR1 SGHRS and CDR2 YFSETQ. In DNA, the CDR3 is TGCGCCAGCAGCCGACGGACAGGGCCAACAACCTCTGGAAACACCATATATTTT. It codes for CASSRRTGPTTSGNTIYF.

The chain has TRBV6-5 and TRBJ2-3, with D maybe TRBD1 (5 bases). Trimming took 6 bases from V and 3 from J, leaving 7 bases between them. Germline CDR1 and CDR2: MNHEY and SVGAGI. The CDR3 is 12 amino acids. This chain's CDR3 is CASRTATDTQYF. The CDR3 DNA sequence: TGTGCCAGCAGGACAGCTACAGATACGCAGTATTTT.

The chain employs TRBV6-2 or TRBV6-3 and TRBJ2-1; TRBD2 matches at 8 bases. Per the germline V gene, CDR1 is MNHEY and CDR2 is SVGEGT. The junction had 7 bases not matched to a gene; V was cut back by 5 bases and J by 7 bases. The CDR3 is 14 residues long. The CDR3 spells CASSREGLSNEQFF. CDR3 sequence (DNA): TGTGCCAGCAGTCGGGAGGGGCTTTCAAATGAGCAGTTCTTC.

This chain links TRBV30 with TRBJ2-6; possibly TRBD2 for D (5 bases). CDR1 GTSNPN and CDR2 SVGIG come from the germline V gene (reference sequence). This CDR3 has 13 residues. With 8 bases removed from V and 2 bases from J, the gap between germline ends came to 10 bases. The CDR3, as DNA: TGTGCCGGGTCCGGGGCTGGGGCCAACGTCCTGACTTTC. Protein: CAGSGAGANVLTF. The whole variable domain, filled in from reference TRBV30 and TRBJ2-6, reads SQTIHQWPATLVQPVGSPLSLECTVEGTSNPNLYWYRQAAGRGLQLLFYSVGIGQISSEVPQNLSASRPQDRQFILSSKKLLLSDSGFYLCAGSGAGANVLTFGAGSRLTVL.

This clone was seen only a few times. V and J are TRBV28 and TRBJ1-6; 9 bases match TRBD1. Germline V gene sequence: CDR1 MDHEN, CDR2 SYDVKM. The CDR3 is 16 amino acids. V was clipped by 1 base and J by 10 bases; unmatched bases: 8. CDR3 sequence: CASSLYSGTGISPLHF. The CDR3 nucleotides read TGTGCCAGCAGTTTATATTCCGGGACAGGGATATCACCCCTCCACTTT.

V usage is TRBV11-2 and J usage is TRBJ2-1; TRBD1 agrees at 7 bases. V shed 3 bases, J shed 1 base, and the junction held 3 bases outside the gene matches. Germline V gene lookup returns CDR1 SGHAT and CDR2 FQNNGV. This CDR3 spans 15 amino acids. CDR3 nucleotide sequence: TGTGCCAGCAGCTTGGGACAGAGTTCCTACAATGAGCAGTTCTTC. Translated: CASSLGQSSYNEQFF.

CDR3 region: CASSLRTGSQETQYF. Here the CDR3 DNA reads TGTGCCAGTAGTTTGCGGACAGGGTCACAAGAGACCCAGTACTTC. The gene calls are TRBV19 and TRBJ2-5; 8 positions match TRBD1. The germline CDR1 and CDR2 sequences are LNHDA and SQIVND (reference sequence). V gave up 5 bases and J gave up 2 bases; unmatched junction bases: 7. This CDR3 region has 15 residues. Full variable domain (rest looked up from reference TRBV19 and TRBJ2-5): DGGITQSPKYLFRKEGQNVTLSCEQNLNHDAMYWYRQDPGQGLRLIYYSQIVNDFQKGDIAEGYSVSREKKESFPLTVTSAQKNPTAFYLCASSLRTGSQETQYFGPGTRLLVL.

The rearrangement uses TRBV7-6 and TRBJ2-7; 11 nucleotides align to TRBD2. Germline trimming cut 2 bases from V and 2 bases from J; bases unmatched to any gene: 17. The CDR3 is made up of 20 amino acids. CDR1 is SGHVS, CDR2 FNYEAQ, per germline. This chain's CDR3 is CASSLYPPGLAALTTYEQYF. The CDR3 DNA reads as TGTGCCAGCAGCTTATATCCCCCGGGACTAGCGGCCCTAACGACCTACGAGCAGTACTTC. The full variable domain, rest sourced from reference TRBV7-6 and TRBJ2-7, is GAGVSQSPRYKVTKRGQDVALRCDPISGHVSLYWYRQALGQGPEFLTYFNYEAQQDKSGLPNDRFSAERPEGSISTLTIQRTEQRDSAMYRCASSLYPPGLAALTTYEQYFGPGTRLTVT.

The chain has TRBV7-6 and TRBJ1-2, with 7 positions matching TRBD1. CDR1 and CDR2 from the germline V gene are SGHVS and FNYEAQ. The J segment lost 0 bases and the V segment lost 2 bases, leaving 3 bases of the junction unmatched. The length of the CDR3 is 15 residues. The CDR3 loop is CASSLYQGANYGYTF. CDR3 in DNA: TGTGCCAGCAGCTTATATCAGGGGGCTAACTATGGCTACACCTTC.

The V call is TRBV27, the J call TRBJ1-6, with D perhaps TRBD1 (6 bases). Germline V gene data show CDR1 as MNHEY and CDR2 as SMNVEV (reference sequence). The V end lost 4 bases, the J end lost 4 bases, and 11 bases lay between the germline ends. The CDR3 runs 15 residues. CDR3 DNA sequence: TGTGCCAGCAGTTCCCTGGACAGATATAATTCACCCCTCCACTTT. Translation gives CASSSLDRYNSPLHF.

The chain recombines TRBV7-8 with TRBJ2-1; possibly TRBD2 for D (5 bases). The CDR3 totals 12 residues. CDR1 is SGHVS and CDR2 is FQNEAQ in the germline V gene. V was shortened by 3 bases and J by 10 bases, with 10 bases between the two germline ends. CDR3 coding DNA: TGTGCCAGCAGCTTCGGAACTAGGGAGCAGTTCTTC. This gives the protein CASSFGTREQFF.

This sequence joins TRBV29-1 and TRBJ2-3; possible D gene TRBD2, 6 bases. Trimming took 6 bases from V and 2 from J, leaving 15 bases between them. CDR1 SQVTM and CDR2 ANQGSEA come from the germline V gene. The CDR3 has 14 residues. CDR3 nucleotide sequence: TGCAGCGTCGCGGGACTGATGTACACAGATACGCAGTATTTT. Translated, it gives CSVAGLMYTDTQYF.

The gene calls are TRBV28 and TRBJ1-2; 10 nucleotides line up with TRBD1. The length of the CDR3 is 13 residues. The germline V gene has CDR1 MDHEN and CDR2 SYDVKM. V was pared by 6 bases and J by 5 bases, with 3 bases of the junction left unmatched. This CDR3 is CASRGDRGYGYTF. CDR3 nucleotides: TGTGCCAGCAGGGGGGACAGGGGTTATGGCTACACCTTC.

This chain uses TRBV29-1 with TRBJ1-1; TRBD1 is a possible D gene (5 bases). This CDR3 has 15 amino acids. CDR1 and CDR2 from the germline V gene are SQVTM and ANQGSEA. V shed 4 bases and J shed 2 bases, with 17 bases lying between them. CDR3 sequence (DNA): TGCAGCGTTGCTTCATATGGGCAGGGTAACACTGAAGCTTTCTTT. It is translated as CSVASYGQGNTEAFF.

The V and J genes are TRBV18 and TRBJ1-1; a possible D gene is TRBD1 (6 bases). Deletions cut 0 bases from V and 7 bases from J, with 6 bases between. The CDR3 has 12 amino acids. Germline V CDR1 and CDR2: KGHSH, LQKENI. Here the CDR3 reads CASSPPRGEAFF. Written as DNA, the CDR3 is TGTGCCAGCTCACCACCCAGGGGTGAAGCTTTCTTT.

This rearrangement joins TRBV11-2 to TRBJ2-1; 7 bases are shared with TRBD2. V dropped 5 bases and J dropped 4; count of bases not matched to a gene: 8. The CDR3 runs to 15 residues. Germline V gives CDR1 SGHAT, CDR2 FQNNGV. The CDR3 reads CASSPPGTTYNEQFF. For the CDR3, the DNA is TGTGCCAGCAGCCCTCCGGGGACTACTTACAATGAGCAGTTCTTC.

J is TRBJ1-4 and V is TRBV5-5; 8 bases agree with TRBD1. This CDR3 comprises 16 residues. V shed 2 bases, J shed 3 bases, and the junction held 6 bases outside the gene matches. The germline gives CDR1 SGHKS, CDR2 YYEKEE (reference sequence). In nucleotides, the CDR3 is TGTGCCAGCAGCTTTGAACCGACAGGGGCTAATGAAAAACTGTTTTTT. Encoded protein: CASSFEPTGANEKLFF.

CDR3 nucleotide sequence: TGTGCCTGGAGTGTACTCACTAGCGGCGGGCAGTTCTTC. Translation gives CAWSVLTSGGQFF. V is TRBV30 and J is TRBJ2-1, with 8 nucleotides matching TRBD2. Germline V gene data show CDR1 as GTSNPN and CDR2 as SVGIG (reference sequence). The V and J ends lost 0 bases and 12 bases, in that order; junction bases with no gene match: 7. The CDR3 is 13 residues long.

CDR3 in amino acids: CASSLDAYNHEQYF. CDR3 DNA: TGCGCCAGCAGCTTGGACGCTTACAACCACGAGCAGTACTTC. This chain connects TRBV5-1 to TRBJ2-7, with D unresolved. The V end lost 0 bases, the J end lost 5 bases, and 12 bases lay between the germline ends. This CDR3 region has 14 residues. Looked up from germline, CDR1 is SGHRS and CDR2 is YFSETQ.

V and J are TRBV9 and TRBJ2-2, with TRBD1 identical over 9 bases. V shed 2 bases, J shed 7 bases, and the junction held 6 bases outside the gene matches. The germline V gene encodes CDR1 SGDLS and CDR2 YYNGEE. The CDR3 length is 15 residues. CDR3 protein: CASSVYRGQGGELFF. Here the CDR3 DNA reads TGTGCCAGCAGCGTTTACAGGGGGCAAGGCGGGGAGCTGTTTTTT.

The chain employs TRBV5-1 and TRBJ1-5; 7 bases are a match to TRBD1. The CDR3 consists of 15 residues. The germline gives CDR1 SGHRS, CDR2 YFSETQ. J lost 3 bases, V lost 1 base, and 4 bases had no gene match. The CDR3 here is CASSLTGEVNQPQHF. In DNA form, the CDR3 reads TGCGCCAGCAGCTTGACAGGGGAAGTCAATCAGCCCCAGCATTTT. Full variable domain (remainder filled in from reference TRBV5-1 and TRBJ1-5): KAGVTQTPRYLIKTRGQQVTLSCSPISGHRSVSWYQQTPGQGLQFLFEYFSETQRNKGNFPGRFSGRQFSNSRSEMNVSTLELGDSALYLCASSLTGEVNQPQHFGDGTRLSIL.

The chain employs TRBV9 and TRBJ1-3, with D possibly matching TRBD1 (6 bases). Trimming pared 0 bases from V and 0 bases from J, leaving 19 bases between. The CDR3 length is 19 residues. CDR1 and CDR2 (germline): SGDLS, YYNGEE. The CDR3: CASSVGGRTWGSSGNTIYF. The CDR3 DNA reads TGTGCCAGCAGCGTAGGGGGGCGGACCTGGGGCTCCTCTGGAAACACCATATATTTT.

The rearrangement links TRBV7-2 to TRBJ1-2; D unclear. Germline values: CDR1 SGHTA, CDR2 FQGNSA. The V end lost 5 bases, the J end lost 2 bases, and 15 bases lay between the germline ends. The CDR3 has 15 residues. As DNA, the CDR3 is TGTGCCAGCAGCCCCCAGTTCCAGGCGAACTATGGCTACACCTTC. This gives the protein CASSPQFQANYGYTF.

The chain carries TRBV5-1 and TRBJ1-3, with TRBD1 matching over 9 bases. This CDR3 is built from 16 residues. The germline V gene has CDR1 SGHRS and CDR2 YFSETQ. J lost 0 bases, V lost 3 bases, and 4 bases had no gene match. Written as DNA, the CDR3 is TGCGCCAGCAGCTCAGGACAGGGGTTCTCTGGAAACACCATATATTTT. Its protein is CASSSGQGFSGNTIYF.

The chain has TRBV4-1 and TRBJ1-4; 8 bases are shared with TRBD1. V shed 4 bases and J 6 bases; nucleotides not matched to a gene: 10. The CDR3 is 16 residues long. The germline V gene has CDR1 MGHRA and CDR2 YSYEKL. The CDR3 here is CASSPRQGSRYEKLFF. The DNA of the CDR3 is TGCGCCAGCAGCCCCCGACAGGGGTCCCGCTATGAAAAACTGTTTTTT.

J is TRBJ2-1 and V is TRBV28; possible D gene TRBD1, 5 bases. Germline assignment: CDR1 MDHEN and CDR2 SYDVKM. This CDR3 comprises 15 residues. V lost 5 bases and J 13 bases, leaving 24 bases between the germline ends. CDR3 residues: CASSPQGRAIRAQFF. CDR3 DNA: TGTGCCAGCAGTCCCCAGGGCAGGGCGATAAGGGCCCAGTTCTTC.

V and J are TRBV4-3 and TRBJ2-1, with TRBD2 matching over 10 bases. This CDR3 has 16 residues. Germline V lookup: CDR1 LGHNA, CDR2 YSLEER. With 0 bases clipped from V and 5 bases from J, the junction kept 4 bases outside the gene matches. CDR3 protein: CASSQDVLAGDNEQFF. CDR3 nucleotides: TGCGCCAGCAGCCAAGACGTTCTAGCGGGGGACAATGAGCAGTTCTTC.